Presented here are 14 T cell receptor beta chains from one specimen sequenced in a study of T cells after yellow fever vaccination. TCRdb called the 5' RACE reads again in MiXCR, with one record for every CDR3 protein. This sample carries about 50,000 distinct CDR3 sequences, roughly 7.5% of them seen once, and the ten largest clones take less than 35%. The source material was CD8+ T cells sorted from PBMCs, sampled less than 18 days after the first yellow fever vaccination. The receptor source for this set is a man younger than 35 who received the YFV17D yellow fever vaccine.

By sample fraction, this clonotype is medium-sized. The chain combines TRBV12-3 or TRBV12-4 with TRBJ1-1; possible D gene TRBD1, 5 bases. V was shortened by 8 bases and J by 8 bases, with 24 bases between the two germline ends. The CDR3 is made up of 15 amino acids. CDR3 sequence reads: CASSLGPGPVSEAFF. As DNA, the CDR3 is TGTGCCAGCTCACTGGGGCCGGGACCCGTATCGGAAGCTTTCTTT.

There are a few counts of this clonotype. A clone one base away is much larger, so this may be a read error. The chain recombines TRBV7-6 with TRBJ1-2; TRBD1 might be the D (6 bases). V was trimmed by 2 bases and J by 4 bases, leaving 11 bases between them. Germline-derived CDR1 and CDR2 are SGHVS and FNYEAQ. The CDR3 is 14 amino acids. CDR3 nucleotide sequence: TGTGCCAGCAGCTTATCGCAAGGGGGCTATGGCTACACCTTC. This sequence encodes CASSLSQGGYGYTF.

This clonotype has a count of ten or more. This sequence joins TRBV6-5 and TRBJ2-1; 9 bases align to TRBD1. Germline values: CDR1 MNHEY, CDR2 SVGAGI. The CDR3 length is 12 residues. Trimming removed 10 bases from V and 8 bases from J; junction bases left unmatched: 6. The CDR3 reads CATRDRVYEQFF. CDR3 coding DNA: TGTGCCACCCGGGACAGGGTGTATGAGCAGTTCTTC.

Notes on this clonotype: This may be a read error: a much more frequent sequence differs by one nucleotide. This chain links TRBV6-5 with TRBJ1-1; a weak D match, TRBD1 (5 bases). From germline, CDR1 is MNHEY and CDR2 SVGAGI. This CDR3 region has 16 residues. This CDR3 reads CARSYSTGPKNTEAFF. For the CDR3, the DNA is TGTGCCCGCAGTTACTCCACGGGACCAAAGAACACTGAAGCTTTCTTT.

DNA for the CDR3: TGTGCCAGCAGCCCCCGACTAGCGAAGAGCTCCTACAATGAGCAGTTCTTC. Translating it yields CASSPRLAKSSYNEQFF. This sequence joins TRBV9 and TRBJ2-1; 8 positions agree with TRBD2. The length of the CDR3 is 17 residues. The V segment lost 4 bases and the J segment 0 bases; nucleotides outside the gene matches: 9. Germline CDR1 reads SGDLS; CDR2 reads YYNGEE. Drawing the rest from reference TRBV9 and TRBJ2-1, the complete variable domain is DSGVTQTPKHLITATGQRVTLRCSPRSGDLSVYWYQQSLDQGLQFLIQYYNGEERAKGNILERFSAQQFPDLHSELNLSSLELGDSALYFCASSPRLAKSSYNEQFFGPGTRLTVL.

This clonotype qualifies as medium-sized. This CDR3 reads CASSSPGGTARNTEAFF. CDR3 nucleotides: TGTGCCAGCAGCTCCCCAGGGGGTACGGCAAGGAACACTGAAGCTTTCTTT. The J gene is TRBJ1-1, the V gene TRBV11-2; TRBD1 matches 7 bases. Germline V gene sequence: CDR1 SGHAT, CDR2 FQNNGV. CDR3 length: 17 amino acids. The V gene end was trimmed by 4 bases and the J gene end by 1 base; junction bases not matched to a gene: 12.

This clonotype came up many times. The rearrangement uses TRBV12-3 or TRBV12-4 and TRBJ1-2; the D is unclear. CDR3 length equals 13 residues. Trimming took off 3 bases at V and 8 bases at J, with 13 bases between the two ends. CDR3 DNA: TGTGCCAGCAGTTTGGGAGTGTCGGACGGCTACACCTTC. Encoded protein: CASSLGVSDGYTF.

This clonotype was found many times. This chain uses TRBV12-3 or TRBV12-4 with TRBJ1-2; D not certain. With 9 bases removed from V and 3 bases from J, the gap between germline ends came to 23 bases. The CDR3 length is 16 residues. DNA of the CDR3: TGTGCCAGTCAATCCCCCCCGACCGCCGCCTACTATGGCTACACCTTC. Translating gives CASQSPPTAAYYGYTF.

This clonotype was detected ten times or more. This chain uses TRBV4-1 with TRBJ2-7; 10 bases are a match to TRBD1. The CDR3 is 13 residues long. Trimming cost V 8 bases and J 5 bases; bases outside gene matches: 6. Germline V lookup: CDR1 MGHRA, CDR2 YSYEKL. In DNA, the CDR3 is TGCGCCAGCGGCAGACAGGGGGCCAACGAGCAGTACTTC. Translation gives CASGRQGANEQYF.

This clonotype was seen at least ten times. The CDR3: CSVERAGSGDTQYF. The CDR3 DNA reads as TGCAGCGTCGAGAGAGCGGGGTCCGGAGATACGCAGTATTTT. The V and J genes are TRBV29-1 and TRBJ2-3; 7 nucleotides align to TRBD2. The CDR3 has 14 amino acids. Germline trimming cut 6 bases from V and 5 bases from J; bases unmatched to any gene: 11. Per the germline V gene, CDR1 is SQVTM and CDR2 is ANQGSEA.

This chain uses TRBV6-2 or TRBV6-3 with TRBJ1-4; no clear D gene. Deletions cut 6 bases from V and 6 bases from J, with 17 bases between. The CDR3 is 15 residues long. Germline CDR1 is MNHEY and CDR2 is SVGEGT. CDR3: CASRSQSPSYEKLFF. CDR3 bases: TGTGCCAGCAGATCACAGTCCCCGTCCTATGAAAAACTGTTTTTT.

Many counts were recorded for this clonotype. The V and J genes are TRBV5-4 and TRBJ2-3; 11 nucleotides match TRBD2. This CDR3 contains 15 residues. V gave up 2 bases and J gave up 1 base; unmatched junction bases: 0. Germline CDR1 and CDR2: SGHNT and YYREEE (reference sequence). CDR3 in DNA: TGTGCCAGCAGCTTTAGCGGGGGGGGCACAGATACGCAGTATTTT. Translating it yields CASSFSGGGTDTQYF.

Many counts were recorded for this clonotype. The chain uses TRBV27 and TRBJ1-4, with 12 nucleotides matching TRBD1. Trimming took 11 bases from V and 8 from J; bases not matched to a gene: 9. Germline V lookup: CDR1 MNHEY, CDR2 SMNVEV (reference sequence). The CDR3 loop spans 14 amino acids. Written as DNA, the CDR3 is TGTGCCGCGGGCCCGGGACAGGGGGCGGAAAAACTGTTTTTT. It encodes CAAGPGQGAEKLFF.

This clonotype came up many times. The V and J genes are TRBV7-8 and TRBJ2-5; 8 bases align to TRBD1. This CDR3 spans 15 amino acids. Germline V gene lookup returns CDR1 SGHVS and CDR2 FQNEAQ. V dropped 5 bases and J dropped 3; count of bases not matched to a gene: 8. The CDR3 region is CASSRRDRRKETQYF. CDR3 sequence (DNA): TGTGCCAGCAGCCGCCGGGACAGGAGAAAAGAGACCCAGTACTTC.